Detailed here is one T cell receptor (beta chain). This sample was included in a study of blood T cell repertoires in COVID-19. The assay was immunoSEQ multiplex PCR, and TCRdb's table has in-frame clones only and misses some. The data show about 430,000 clones, roughly 90% seen once. The CDR3 sequence is 18 residues long. The ends lost 2 bases at V and 0 bases at J; junction bases unmatched: 7. Per germline, CDR1 SEHNR and CDR2 FQNEAQ (reference sequence). The sample consisted of peripheral blood. J is TRBJ2-6 and V is TRBV7-9; 7 bases align to TRBD1. The source is a man younger than 35 with COVID-19, enrolled during active disease. CDR3 bases: TGTGCCAGCAGCTTATTATTAGGGGGCACCTCTGGGGCCAACGTCCTGACTTTC. It translates to CASSLLLGGTSGANVLTF.